This T cell receptor beta chain came from a study of early T cells in non-severe SARS-CoV-2 infection. TCRdb re-analysed the 5' RACE reads in MiXCR, keeping a single row per CDR3 protein. The repertoire includes about 60,000 distinct CDR3 sequences, around an eighth of them detected once, and approximately 4.8% sits in the top ten. The V gene's germline CDR1 is MGHRA and CDR2 YSYEKL. With V trimmed by 5 bases and J by 5 bases, 17 bases remained unmatched. This CDR3 spans 18 amino acids. What was sequenced was whole blood. The V call is TRBV4-1, the J call TRBJ2-1; TRBD1 aligns across 8 bases. This clonotype was sampled from an adult who was a healthcare worker with PCR-confirmed SARS-CoV-2 infection or an uninfected control (not recorded which). As DNA, the CDR3 is TGCGCCAGCAGCTCTAATTATGTAGACAGGGGCAGGCACAATGAGCAGTTCTTC. This translates into CASSSNYVDRGRHNEQFF.